This TCR beta chain appears in the sequencing data of a study of cytomegalovirus exposure and HLA in healthy donors. Donors consisted of healthy bone marrow donors. Notes on this clone: Its antigen is not identified.

The PCR had 60 Vbeta and 13 Jbeta primers. Some clones are missing from TCRdb's copy, which holds only in-frame ones; the method was immunoSEQ multiplex PCR. This table has some 60,000 clones, 65% to 75% appearing once. Overall study findings and caveats: A previous analysis found most TCR beta V segments productive roughly 87% or roughly 30% of the time. Researchers reportedly found TCR beta sequences accurately predicted most subjects' HLA-A and HLA-B alleles.

V lost 7 bases and J lost 4; bases outside the gene matches: 12. Germline V gives CDR1 LNHDA, CDR2 SQIVND (reference sequence). This CDR3 comprises 16 residues. The TCR comes from a woman in her twenties or thirties in good health and CMV-seronegative. The chain links TRBV19 to TRBJ1-5; the match to TRBD1 covers 8 bases. Sequencing input: PBMCs. The CDR3 DNA follows: TGTGCCAGTATGGGCGGGGACAGGAGACTAAATCAGCCCCAGCATTTT. Amino acids: CASMGGDRRLNQPQHF. The full variable domain, in which reference TRBV19 and TRBJ1-5 provide the parts outside the CDR3, is DGGITQSPKYLFRKEGQNVTLSCEQNLNHDAMYWYRQDPGQGLRLIYYSQIVNDFQKGDIAEGYSVSREKKESFPLTVTSAQKNPTAFYLCASMGGDRRLNQPQHFGDGTRLSIL.